This TCR beta chain was retrieved from a study of human T cells and chemical hapten exposure. Time point of the sample: patch test 3, about 24 weeks after DPC sensitization. Sample treatment: therapeutic diphenylcyclopropenone sensitization with weekly scalp DPC. TCRdb redid the calling of the RACE reads with MiXCR, one entry per CDR3 protein. Of 150,000 to 200,000 distinct CDR3 sequences in the sample, 25% to 35% were seen once. The V gene's germline CDR1 is SGHAT and CDR2 FQNNGV. V lost 5 bases to trimming and J lost 4 bases, with 14 bases between them. This CDR3 region has 15 residues. This chain links TRBV11-2 with TRBJ2-2; D remains ambiguous. This receptor was obtained from a woman under 30 with alopecia areata. Some clones in this sample may be carry-over from other donors' samples. The specimen comprised whole blood, sampled in connection with sensitization to the hapten diphenylcyclopropenone (DPC). The CDR3 DNA reads TGTGCCAGCAGCCCTGACCTACATCCCACCGGGGAGCTGTTTTTT. The encoded protein is CASSPDLHPTGELFF.